The entry below gives a single T cell receptor (beta chain) sequence along with its context. Profiling relied on immunoSEQ multiplex PCR, and the TCRdb table lists in-frame clones only, not all of them. This table has around 120,000 clones, roughly four fifths appearing once. The entry originates in a study of blood T cell repertoires in COVID-19. For the study at large: Sample material is recorded as cDNA or gDNA derived from T cells, B-cell-depleted T cells, or PBMCs.

This CDR3 is built from 12 residues. In germline, CDR1 is MDHEN, CDR2 SYDVKM. Trimming left V 10 bases short and J 6 bases short, with 16 bases between. The TCR comes from a man in his 70s with active or convalescent COVID-19. V gene TRBV28 combines with J gene TRBJ2-7; D is possibly TRBD1 (7 bases). The material sequenced was peripheral blood. The CDR3 loop is CATDRVSGEQYF. The DNA for the CDR3 is TGTGCCACCGACAGGGTTAGCGGCGAGCAGTACTTC. Full variable domain (remainder filled in from reference TRBV28 and TRBJ2-7): DVKVTQSSRYLVKRTGEKVFLECVQDMDHENMFWYRQDPGLGLRLIYFSYDVKMKEKGDIPEGYSVSREKKERFSLILESASTNQTSMYLCATDRVSGEQYFGPGTRLTVT.